The entry below gives a single T cell receptor beta chain sequence along with its context. The data originate from a study of blood T cell repertoires in COVID-19. Study background: The United States, Italy and Spain provided the acute and convalescent COVID-19 samples. T cells, B-cell-depleted T cells, or PBMCs supplied cDNA or gDNA.

Trimming left V 2 bases short and J 7 bases short, with 14 bases between. The germline V gene has CDR1 MGHDK and CDR2 SYGVNS. This CDR3 has 14 residues. Original processing methods: Researchers report that nucleated cell counts were estimated from reference gene primer amplification. Assay: immunoSEQ multiplex PCR; the TCRdb copy retains only in-frame clones and omits some. The D gene and trimming were derived from the DNA, and the V and J assignments and clone size from that table. This table holds more than 70,000 clones, around nine tenths found once. The receptor's source is a man aged 50-60 years with active or convalescent COVID-19. Input material: peripheral blood. The chain joins TRBV25-1 to TRBJ2-5, with D possibly matching TRBD1 (5 bases). The CDR3 loop reads CASSEQGSTGTQYF. The CDR3 DNA follows: TGTGCCAGCAGTGAACAGGGCTCGACCGGGACCCAGTACTTC.